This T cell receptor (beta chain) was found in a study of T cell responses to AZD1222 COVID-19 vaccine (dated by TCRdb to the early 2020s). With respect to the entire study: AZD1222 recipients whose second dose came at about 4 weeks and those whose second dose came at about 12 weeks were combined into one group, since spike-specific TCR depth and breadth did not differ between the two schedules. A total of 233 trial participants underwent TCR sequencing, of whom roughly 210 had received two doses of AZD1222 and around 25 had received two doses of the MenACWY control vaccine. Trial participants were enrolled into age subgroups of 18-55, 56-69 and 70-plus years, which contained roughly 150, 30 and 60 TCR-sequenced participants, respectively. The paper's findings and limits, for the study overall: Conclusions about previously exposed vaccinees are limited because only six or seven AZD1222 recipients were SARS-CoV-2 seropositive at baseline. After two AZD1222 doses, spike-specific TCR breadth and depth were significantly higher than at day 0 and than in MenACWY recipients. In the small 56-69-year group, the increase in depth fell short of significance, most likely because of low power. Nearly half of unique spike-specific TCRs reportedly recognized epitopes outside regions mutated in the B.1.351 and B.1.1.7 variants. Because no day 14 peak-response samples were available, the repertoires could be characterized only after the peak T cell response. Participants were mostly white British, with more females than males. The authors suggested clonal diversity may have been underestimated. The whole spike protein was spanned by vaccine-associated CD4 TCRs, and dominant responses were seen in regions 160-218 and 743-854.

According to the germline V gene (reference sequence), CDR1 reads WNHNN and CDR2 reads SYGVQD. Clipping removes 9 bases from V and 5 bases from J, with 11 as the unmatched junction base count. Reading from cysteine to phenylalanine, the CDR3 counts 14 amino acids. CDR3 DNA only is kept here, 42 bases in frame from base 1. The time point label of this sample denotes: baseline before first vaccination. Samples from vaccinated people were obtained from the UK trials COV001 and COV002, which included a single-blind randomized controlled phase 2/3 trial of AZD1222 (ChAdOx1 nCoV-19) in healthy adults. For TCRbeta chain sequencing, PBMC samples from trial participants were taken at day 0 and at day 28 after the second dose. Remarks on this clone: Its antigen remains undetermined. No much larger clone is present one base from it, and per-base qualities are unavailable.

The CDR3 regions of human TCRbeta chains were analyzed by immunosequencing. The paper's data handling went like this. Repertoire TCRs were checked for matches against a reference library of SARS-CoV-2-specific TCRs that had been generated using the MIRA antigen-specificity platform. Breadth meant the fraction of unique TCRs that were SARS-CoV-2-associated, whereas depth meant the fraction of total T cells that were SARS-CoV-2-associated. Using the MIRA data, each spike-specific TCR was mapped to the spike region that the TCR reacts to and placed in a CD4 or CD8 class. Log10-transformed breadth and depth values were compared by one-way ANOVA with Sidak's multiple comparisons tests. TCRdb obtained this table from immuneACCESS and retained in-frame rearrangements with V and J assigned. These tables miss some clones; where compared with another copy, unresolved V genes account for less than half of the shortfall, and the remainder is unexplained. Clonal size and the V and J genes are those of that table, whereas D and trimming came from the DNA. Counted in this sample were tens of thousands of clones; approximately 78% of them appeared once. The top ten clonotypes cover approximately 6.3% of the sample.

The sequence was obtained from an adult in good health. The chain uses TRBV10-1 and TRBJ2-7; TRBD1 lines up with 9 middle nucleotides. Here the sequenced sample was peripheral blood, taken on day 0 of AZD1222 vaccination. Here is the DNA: TGCGCCAGAAACCCGGGACAGGGTCACAACGAGCAGTACTTC. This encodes CARNPGQGHNEQYF.